This is a list of T cell receptor beta chains from one sample in a study of shared clonotypes between healthy human individuals. The data were produced by immunoSEQ multiplex PCR, yet TCRdb's version contains in-frame clones alone and is incomplete. Of about 680,000 clones listed, 92% are singletons. The sequenced sample was naive CD8+ T cells sorted from blood. The receptors were gathered from a man aged 30-40 years in good health. The conserved cysteine and the conserved F or W are not part of the CDR3 here. The D gene is left open where the match is weak. Clone size is shown for a subset of rows, as once, few, many or a class of expanded clone.

d_call	v_call	clone_size	j_call	cdr3_aa
NA	TRBV5-4	NA	TRBJ1-1	ASSLRRVGTEAF
NA	TRBV7-9	NA	TRBJ1-1	ASSSQGSIFGPEAF
TRBD2	TRBV29-1	once	TRBJ2-5	SVVLAGGQETQY
NA	TRBV28	NA	TRBJ2-1	ASRARRPDEQF
NA	TRBV7-8	NA	TRBJ2-7	ASSPEGKFSVSEQY
TRBD1	TRBV7-9	once	TRBJ2-7	ASSGSGSEGAHHYEQY
NA	TRBV5-4	NA	TRBJ2-7	ASSLVESEHEQY
TRBD1	TRBV4-3	once	TRBJ2-2	ASSHARGQENTGELF
NA	TRBV18	NA	TRBJ2-6	ASSPRLYRDSGANVLT
TRBD2	TRBV10-3	NA	TRBJ2-3	AIRPVAGAADTQY
TRBD1	TRBV11-3	NA	TRBJ2-2	ASSPGTGDQGGELF
NA	TRBV7-9	NA	TRBJ2-7	ASSSGSPAEQY
NA	TRBV28	NA	TRBJ2-7	ASSLSSYEQY
NA	TRBV7-6	NA	TRBJ2-2	ASSTNGDGELF
TRBD2	TRBV5-4	few	TRBJ2-2	ASSPPTSGSQTGELF
TRBD1	TRBV15	NA	TRBJ1-4	ATSRGRGPSNEKLF
NA	TRBV12-2	NA	TRBJ2-5	ASRLGAFKETQY
NA	TRBV7-9	once	TRBJ2-1	ASSLKQEMINEQF
TRBD2	TRBV5-1	NA	TRBJ2-7	ASSFLAGGGYEQY
NA	TRBV2	NA	TRBJ1-1	ASSAVGLNTEAF
TRBD2	TRBV9	NA	TRBJ2-1	ASSVGGTSGKNEQF
NA	TRBV19	NA	TRBJ2-7	ASSIQRFYEQY
NA	TRBV15	NA	TRBJ2-3	ATSREHPQADTDTQY
TRBD1	TRBV2	NA	TRBJ1-5	ASSRDSINNQPQH
TRBD2	TRBV7-2	NA	TRBJ2-5	ASSSGLAGPFPQETQY
TRBD1	TRBV2	NA	TRBJ2-3	ASPLYRGGTDTQY
TRBD1	TRBV9	NA	TRBJ2-2	ASSAPRTGDTGELF
NA	TRBV7-9	NA	TRBJ2-3	ASSLGDGNTQY
TRBD2	TRBV29-1	NA	TRBJ2-1	SVALAGDEIYNEQF
TRBD1	TRBV7-9	NA	TRBJ2-7	ASSFGQGGKTYEQY
NA	TRBV21-1	NA	TRBJ2-7	ASISGTGICYEQY
TRBD1	TRBV7-8	NA	TRBJ2-1	ASSYPGQGGNEQF
NA	TRBV5-6	once	TRBJ1-2	ASSLLEGLWGYT
NA	TRBV4-1	NA	TRBJ2-7	ASSRQGINEQY
NA	TRBV7-9	NA	TRBJ2-7	ASSLADGGSYEQY
NA	TRBV5-6	many	TRBJ2-7	ASSQPPGRRIEQY
TRBD2	TRBV4-1	few	TRBJ2-7	ASSLRLAENYEQY
NA	TRBV7-9	NA	TRBJ2-2	ASSLALNWGTYGELF
TRBD1	TRBV5-5	NA	TRBJ2-7	ASSSRQGGEQY
NA	TRBV27	NA	TRBJ1-1	ASSGQMNTEAF
NA	TRBV11-2	NA	TRBJ2-1	ASSHLDLEQF
NA	TRBV9	NA	TRBJ1-2	ASHRRAYGYT
NA	TRBV5-1	NA	TRBJ2-7	ASSLARGVYHEQY
NA	TRBV5-1	once	TRBJ2-2	ASSFEGGTGELF
NA	TRBV5-6	NA	TRBJ1-2	ASNYPYGTSKANYGYT
NA	TRBV6-5	NA	TRBJ2-7	ASSWAFAGEQY